The 32 T cell receptor beta chains listed next were all sequenced from one sample in a study of liver allograft versus peripheral blood T cells. Across the whole study: In transplanted livers, T cell receptor repertoires were compared with those found in the recipients' peripheral blood.

TCRdb used MiXCR to reprocess the reads, holding one entry per CDR3 protein. The data hold thousands of distinct CDR3 sequences, with 15% to 20% observed a single time. Receptors originate from a human patient who had a liver transplant. Some T cells may be the graft donor's.

This clonotype was observed many times. V gene TRBV19 combines with J gene TRBJ1-5; no definite D call. The V gene's germline CDR1 is LNHDA and CDR2 SQIVND (reference sequence). V gave up 5 bases and J gave up 4 bases, with 12 bases separating them. The CDR3 extends over 14 amino acids. CDR3 nucleotide sequence: TGTGCCAGTAGTCCCCGAAGGGATAATCAGCCCCAGCATTTT. This translates into CASSPRRDNQPQHF.

This clonotype counts as medium-sized (0.01 to 0.1%). This chain connects TRBV7-9 to TRBJ1-6, with TRBD1 matching 7 bases. The CDR3 is made up of 14 amino acids. V shed 6 bases, J shed 7 bases, and the junction held 6 bases outside the gene matches. Germline-derived CDR1 and CDR2 are SEHNR and FQNEAQ (reference sequence). The CDR3 loop reads CASSPGTANSPLHF. CDR3 coding DNA: TGTGCCAGCAGTCCCGGGACAGCCAATTCACCCCTCCACTTT.

This clonotype was counted at least ten times. The CDR3 nucleotides are TGTGCCACCAGTGGGACAGGTGCTTACAATGAGCAGTTCTTC. It codes for CATSGTGAYNEQFF. V and J are TRBV24-1 and TRBJ2-1, with TRBD1 identical over 7 bases. CDR3 length: 14 amino acids. Germline CDR1 KGHDR, CDR2 SFDVKD. V lost 5 bases, J lost 4 bases, and 4 bases stayed unmatched.

The chain couples TRBV7-9 to TRBJ2-1; unclear D gene. From germline, CDR1 is SEHNR and CDR2 FQNEAQ (reference sequence). The CDR3 length is 14 residues. Trimming removed 4 bases from V and 3 bases from J, with 10 bases in between. The CDR3 coding sequence is TGTGCCAGCAGCTCACTTGACTTCTACAATGAGCAGTTCTTC. Translation gives CASSSLDFYNEQFF. Using reference TRBV7-9 and TRBJ2-1 for the parts outside the CDR3, the full variable domain is DTGVSQNPRHKITKRGQNVTFRCDPISEHNRLYWYRQTLGQGPEFLTYFQNEAQLEKSRLLSDRFSAERPKGSFSTLEIQRTEQGDSAMYLCASSSLDFYNEQFFGPGTRLTVL.

By proportion, this clonotype is medium-sized. The chain has TRBV12-3 or TRBV12-4 and TRBJ1-3; no reliable D call. The V end was cut by 6 bases, the J end by 0 bases, with 9 bases between. The CDR3 loop spans 14 amino acids. The CDR3: CASSRLVSGNTIYF. CDR3 nucleotide sequence: TGTGCCAGCAGCCGACTAGTCTCTGGAAACACCATATATTTT.

This clonotype turned up a few times. The chain is built from TRBV6-2 or TRBV6-3 and TRBJ1-1, with 7 nucleotides matching TRBD1. Trimming at V came to 5 bases and at J to 0 bases, leaving 12 bases not matched to a gene. The length of the CDR3 is 17 residues. In germline, CDR1 is MNHEY, CDR2 SVGEGT. CDR3 amino acids: CASSKGPTGTMNTEAFF. In DNA form, the CDR3 reads TGTGCCAGCAGTAAGGGCCCGACAGGGACGATGAACACTGAAGCTTTCTTT.

This clonotype came up many times. J is TRBJ1-5 and V is TRBV18, with TRBD1 matching over 12 bases. V was clipped by 3 bases and J by 9 bases; unmatched bases: 3. The CDR3 is 14 residues long. CDR1 and CDR2 (germline): KGHSH, LQKENI. DNA of the CDR3: TGTGCCAGCTCACCTGGGACAGGGGGCCTGCCCCAGCATTTT. Translation gives CASSPGTGGLPQHF.

The CDR3 nucleotides are TGCAGTGCTAGGCCTACAGGGATTTTCGAGAGAAACACTGAAGCTTTCTTT. It is translated as CSARPTGIFERNTEAFF. The chain joins TRBV20-1 to TRBJ1-1; tentatively, D is TRBD1 (6 bases). V was shortened by 3 bases and J by 2 bases, with 22 bases between the two germline ends. CDR1 and CDR2 (germline): DFQATT, SNEGSKA (reference sequence). The CDR3 runs 17 residues.

V is TRBV11-1 and J is TRBJ2-7, with TRBD1 matching 9 bases. The junction had 10 bases not matched to a gene; V was cut back by 6 bases and J by 4 bases. Per the germline V gene, CDR1 is SGHAT and CDR2 is FQDESV (reference sequence). This CDR3 is built from 15 residues. The CDR3 is CASSSSGTGSYEQYF. CDR3 nucleotides: TGTGCCAGCAGTTCTTCCGGGACAGGGTCGTACGAGCAGTACTTC. The full variable domain, with the rest looked up from reference TRBV11-1 and TRBJ2-7, is EAEVAQSPRYKITEKSQAVAFWCDPISGHATLYWYRQILGQGPELLVQFQDESVVDDSQLPKDRFSAERLKGVDSTLKIQPAELGDSAMYLCASSSSGTGSYEQYFGPGTRLTVT.

This clonotype qualifies as medium-sized. This sequence joins TRBV6-1 and TRBJ1-2; possible D gene TRBD1, 5 bases. The V gene lost 7 bases and the J gene lost 3 bases, with 21 bases spanning the gap. The germline CDR1 and CDR2 sequences are MNHNS and SASEGT. This CDR3 region has 16 residues. The CDR3 region has the DNA TGTGCCAGCATCCCGTACCCTTTTAGGGGAGACTATGGCTACACCTTC. Translation: CASIPYPFRGDYGYTF.

A few counts support this clonotype. The rearrangement joins TRBV12-3 or TRBV12-4 to TRBJ2-1, with 13 bases lining up with TRBD2. Losses at the gene ends were 3 bases for V and 10 bases for J; bases not matched to a gene: 6. The CDR3 is made up of 15 amino acids. The CDR3 region is CASSFRLAGGQEQFF. CDR3 nucleotide sequence: TGTGCCAGCAGTTTCCGACTAGCGGGGGGCCAAGAGCAGTTCTTC.

By frequency in the sample, this clonotype is medium-sized. The genes are TRBV6-6 and TRBJ1-1, with TRBD1 as a possible D gene (6 bases). Germline CDR1 MNHNY, CDR2 SVGAGI (reference sequence). The ends were cut back, 8 bases at V and 3 bases at J, with 16 bases in the middle. CDR3 length: 14 amino acids. The CDR3 DNA sequence: TGTGCCAGCCGCTACAGAGGGGGGGACACTGAAGCTTTCTTT. Protein: CASRYRGGDTEAFF.

This chain links TRBV2 with TRBJ2-2; D gene unclear. The CDR3 is 14 residues long. Trimming pared 6 bases from V and 7 bases from J, leaving 15 bases between. Per the germline V gene, CDR1 is SNHLY and CDR2 is FYNNEI. CDR3 sequence: CASSPLPSFGELFF. In DNA, the CDR3 is TGTGCCAGCAGCCCACTTCCTTCCTTCGGGGAGCTGTTTTTT.

The chain combines TRBV7-9 with TRBJ1-6; D is uncertain. The germline CDR1 and CDR2 sequences are SEHNR and FQNEAQ (reference sequence). V dropped 2 bases and J dropped 9 bases, with 14 bases sitting between them. This CDR3 has 15 amino acids. The CDR3 nucleotides read TGTGCCAGCAGCTTAACGGGGTCGGGTCGTTCACCCCTCCACTTT. It is translated as CASSLTGSGRSPLHF.

By share, this clonotype counts as medium-sized. The CDR3 sequence is CASSFTVSYEQYF. The DNA for the CDR3 is TGTGCCAGCAGCTTTACAGTCTCCTACGAGCAGTACTTC. The V gene is TRBV5-6, the J gene TRBJ2-7, with no clear D. CDR3 length: 13 amino acids. V shed 2 bases and J shed 0 bases, with 6 bases lying between them. The germline V gene encodes CDR1 SGHDT and CDR2 YYEEEE.

The chain uses TRBV2 and TRBJ1-3, with TRBD1 matching 8 bases. The length of the CDR3 is 14 residues. Germline trimming cut 4 bases from V and 3 bases from J; bases unmatched to any gene: 2. CDR1 SNHLY and CDR2 FYNNEI come from the germline V gene. The CDR3 coding sequence is TGTGCCAGCAGTGCAGGGGGCGGTGGAAACACCATATATTTT. This encodes CASSAGGGGNTIYF.

By its share, this clonotype is medium-sized. The genes are TRBV12-3 or TRBV12-4 and TRBJ1-6, with D possibly matching TRBD1 (5 bases). The CDR3 extends over 17 amino acids. The V end lost 3 bases, the J end lost 5 bases, and 17 bases lay between the germline ends. CDR3 sequence (DNA): TGTGCCAGCAGTTTGAGCGGGGCCCAGTTTCATAATTCACCCCTCCACTTT. It is translated as CASSLSGAQFHNSPLHF.

This clonotype is medium-sized. The chain joins TRBV18 to TRBJ1-1, with TRBD1 matching 7 bases. This CDR3 is built from 15 residues. Looked up from germline, CDR1 is KGHSH and CDR2 is LQKENI. With V trimmed by 3 bases and J by 4 bases, 8 bases remained unmatched. In DNA form, the CDR3 reads TGTGCCAGCTCACCCTTACAGGGGATGGGCACTGAAGCTTTCTTT. It encodes CASSPLQGMGTEAFF.

This clonotype has only a few counts. The chain combines TRBV20-1 with TRBJ1-6, with a tentative D call TRBD1 (5 bases). This CDR3 region has 15 residues. CDR1 DFQATT and CDR2 SNEGSKA come from the germline V gene (reference sequence). V dropped 0 bases and J dropped 7 bases, with 13 bases sitting between them. CDR3: CSARDGGPFNSPLHF. CDR3 sequence (DNA): TGCAGTGCTAGAGATGGGGGACCCTTCAATTCACCCCTCCACTTT.

This clonotype has a handful of counts. The V and J genes are TRBV14 and TRBJ1-2; D is ambiguous. There are 13 residues in the CDR3. The V gene lost 0 bases and the J gene lost 2 bases, with 4 bases spanning the gap. CDR1 is SGHDN, CDR2 FVKESK, per germline. CDR3 coding DNA: TGTGCCAGCAGCCAAGATCTGAACTATGGCTACACCTTC. This encodes CASSQDLNYGYTF.

This clonotype is labeled medium-sized. CDR3 nucleotides: TGTGCCAGCAGTTTAAACAGGGTATCCTACGAGCAGTACTTC. It encodes CASSLNRVSYEQYF. This sequence joins TRBV27 and TRBJ2-7; TRBD1 is a possible D gene (6 bases). This CDR3 comprises 14 residues. Germline assignment: CDR1 MNHEY and CDR2 SMNVEV (reference sequence). The V gene lost 2 bases and the J gene lost 1 base, with 9 bases spanning the gap.

The chain combines TRBV20-1 with TRBJ1-1; D is possibly TRBD1 (6 bases). This CDR3 has 15 amino acids. V was pared by 2 bases and J by 2 bases, with 15 bases between. Germline V gives CDR1 DFQATT, CDR2 SNEGSKA (reference sequence). The CDR3 nucleotides are TGCAGTGCTAGAAAGTTTAGGGGGACCAACACTGAAGCTTTCTTT. Its protein is CSARKFRGTNTEAFF.

This clonotype is medium-sized within its sample. The rearrangement links TRBV5-6 to TRBJ1-2; D remains ambiguous. The germline V gene encodes CDR1 SGHDT and CDR2 YYEEEE. The CDR3 is made up of 12 amino acids. Trimming stripped 0 bases from V and 10 bases from J, with 10 bases between. The CDR3 sequence is CASSLDERVYTF. In DNA form, the CDR3 reads TGTGCCAGCAGCTTGGATGAGCGAGTCTACACCTTC.

This chain joins TRBV2 and TRBJ2-2; D remains unclear. The ends were cut back, 6 bases at V and 7 bases at J, with 9 bases in the middle. Germline CDR1 reads SNHLY; CDR2 reads FYNNEI. The CDR3 sequence is 12 residues long. The CDR3 region has the DNA TGTGCCAGCAGCGTGACCCGCGGGGAGCTGTTTTTT. Its translation: CASSVTRGELFF.

This clonotype is termed medium-sized (0.01 to 0.1%). The chain joins TRBV18 to TRBJ1-1; D might be TRBD1 (6 bases). Trimming stripped 6 bases from V and 1 base from J, with 15 bases between. CDR3 length: 15 amino acids. Per germline, CDR1 KGHSH and CDR2 LQKENI. CDR3: CASSLGQRRNTEAFF. Written as DNA, the CDR3 is TGTGCCAGCTCCCTTGGACAGCGGAGGAACACTGAAGCTTTCTTT.

This clonotype was detected a few times. This rearrangement joins TRBV2 to TRBJ1-3, with TRBD1 as a possible D gene (5 bases). The CDR3 sequence is 13 residues long. V lost 5 bases and J lost 4, with 9 bases in between. CDR1 SNHLY and CDR2 FYNNEI come from the germline V gene. CDR3 in DNA: TGTGCCAGCAGTATCGGGACCGGAAACACCATATATTTT. Residues: CASSIGTGNTIYF.

This clonotype has only a few counts. V gene TRBV12-3 or TRBV12-4 combines with J gene TRBJ1-1; no clear D gene. This CDR3 contains 12 residues. Between the trimmed V and J ends, which lost 4 bases and 8 bases, there was a span of 11 bases. The CDR3 reads CASSSLDKEAFF. CDR3 bases: TGTGCCAGCAGTTCACTAGACAAGGAAGCTTTCTTT.

This clonotype was counted a few times. The chain recombines TRBV12-3 or TRBV12-4 with TRBJ1-3; possible D gene TRBD1, 5 bases. The CDR3 is 14 residues long. V was shortened by 5 bases and J by 0 bases, with 8 bases between the two germline ends. The CDR3 nucleotides are TGTGCCAGCAGTCCCGGACACTCTGGAAACACCATATATTTT. Protein: CASSPGHSGNTIYF.

This clonotype is medium-sized by share. V and J are TRBV10-3 and TRBJ2-7; TRBD1 is a possible D gene (5 bases). V lost 4 bases and J lost 2, with 9 bases in between. CDR1 ENHRY and CDR2 SYGVKD come from the germline V gene. The CDR3 loop spans 13 amino acids. The CDR3 protein is CAISVQETYEQYF. The CDR3 DNA reads TGTGCCATCAGTGTACAGGAGACCTACGAGCAGTACTTC.

In its sample, this clonotype ranks as medium-sized. The V and J genes are TRBV7-2 and TRBJ1-2, with D unclear. V lost 0 bases, J lost 6 bases, and 11 bases lay in between. The CDR3 is made up of 14 amino acids. Germline CDR1 and CDR2: SGHTA and FQGNSA. CDR3 nucleotides: TGTGCCAGCAGCTTAGCGCTGGGTTGGCATGGCTACACCTTC. Its translation: CASSLALGWHGYTF.

The genes are TRBV2 and TRBJ1-2; D not certain. Germline V CDR1 and CDR2: SNHLY, FYNNEI. The CDR3 spans 12 residues. With 3 bases removed from V and 4 bases from J, the gap between germline ends came to 6 bases. As DNA, the CDR3 is TGTGCCAGCAGTGACCGGCCCTATGGCTACACCTTC. Translating gives CASSDRPYGYTF. Using reference TRBV2 and TRBJ1-2 for the parts outside the CDR3, the full variable domain is EPEVTQTPSHQVTQMGQEVILRCVPISNHLYFYWYRQILGQKVEFLVSFYNNEISEKSEIFDDQFSVERPDGSNFTLKIRSTKLEDSAMYFCASSDRPYGYTFGSGTRLTVV.

The chain employs TRBV6-1 and TRBJ1-6; TRBD1 matches at 7 bases. This CDR3 comprises 13 residues. Germline values: CDR1 MNHNS, CDR2 SASEGT. V was clipped by 6 bases and J by 10 bases; unmatched bases: 6. The CDR3 protein is CASRGQSGSPLHF. CDR3 DNA sequence: TGTGCCAGCAGGGGACAGTCGGGCTCACCCCTCCACTTT.